The T cell receptor (beta chain) under discussion was sequenced for a study of cytomegalovirus exposure and HLA in healthy donors. Background on the study: A prior analysis found 117 million unique TCR beta sequences from around 200 million T cells.

Remarks on this clone: What it recognizes is unknown.

Study-wide findings and caveats: With high specificity and sensitivity, the classifier reportedly diagnosed cytomegalovirus status. The presence/absence work took it that sequencing depth was about the same across donors.

The primer mix had 60 Vbeta and 13 Jbeta primers. The table came from immunoSEQ multiplex PCR; TCRdb's copy has only in-frame clones and leaves some out. The sample includes around 170,000 clones, roughly 80% of them seen just once. The CDR3 consists of 13 residues. Trimming left V 11 bases short and J 0 bases short, with 12 bases between. Per germline, CDR1 SNHLY and CDR2 FYNNEI. The J gene is TRBJ2-3, the V gene TRBV2, with D unclear. The source is a man aged 50-60 years in good health and CMV-seronegative. Sequenced input: PBMCs. The CDR3 loop reads CASRVSSTDTQYF. In nucleotides, the CDR3 is TGTGCCTCCCGGGTGTCTAGCACAGATACGCAGTATTTT.